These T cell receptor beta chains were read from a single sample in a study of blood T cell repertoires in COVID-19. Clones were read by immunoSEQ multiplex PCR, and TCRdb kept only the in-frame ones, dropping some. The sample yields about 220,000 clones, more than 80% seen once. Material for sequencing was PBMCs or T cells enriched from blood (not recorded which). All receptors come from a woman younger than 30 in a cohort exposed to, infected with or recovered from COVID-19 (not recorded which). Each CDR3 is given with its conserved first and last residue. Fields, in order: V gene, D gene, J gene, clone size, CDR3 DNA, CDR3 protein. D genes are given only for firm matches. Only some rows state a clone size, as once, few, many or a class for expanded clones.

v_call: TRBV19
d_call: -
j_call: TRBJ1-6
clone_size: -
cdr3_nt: TGTGCCAGTAGTATGGCGGACTCAAGCTCCTATAATTCACCCCTCCACTTT
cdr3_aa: CASSMADSSSYNSPLHF

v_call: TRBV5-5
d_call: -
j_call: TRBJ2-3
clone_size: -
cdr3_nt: TGTGCCAGCTATCTCGACTTCATTGACAGGTTAAGGGATACGCAGTATTTT
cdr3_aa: CASYLDFIDRLRDTQYF

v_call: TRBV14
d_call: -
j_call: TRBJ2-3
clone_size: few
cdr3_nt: TGTGCCAGCAGCCAATTTAGCCGGGATACGCAGTATTTT
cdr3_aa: CASSQFSRDTQYF

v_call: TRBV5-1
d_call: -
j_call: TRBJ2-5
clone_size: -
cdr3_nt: TGCGCCAGCCTAGGGGGAGAGACCCAGTACTTC
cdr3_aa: CASLGGETQYF

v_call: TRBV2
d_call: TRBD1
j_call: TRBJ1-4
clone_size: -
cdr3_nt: TGTGCCAGCAGTGAGACAGGGGGCGACTATGAAAAACTGTTTTTT
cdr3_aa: CASSETGGDYEKLFF

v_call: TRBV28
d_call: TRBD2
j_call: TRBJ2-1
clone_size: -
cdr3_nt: TGTGCCAGCAGTTCGACTAGCGGGGGGGTAACCTCTTCCTACAATGAGCAGTTCTTC
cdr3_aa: CASSSTSGGVTSSYNEQFF

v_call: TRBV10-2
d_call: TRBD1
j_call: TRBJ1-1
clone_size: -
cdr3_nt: TGCGCCAGCCGAGAGGTAGGACAGGGGACCCGGCTCACTGAAGCTTTCTTT
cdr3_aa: CASREVGQGTRLTEAFF

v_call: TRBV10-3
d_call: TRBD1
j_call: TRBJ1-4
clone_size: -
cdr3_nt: TGTGCCATCAGTGGACAGGGGGCGGAAAAACTGTTTTTT
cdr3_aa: CAISGQGAEKLFF

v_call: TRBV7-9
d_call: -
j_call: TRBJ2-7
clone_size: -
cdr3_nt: TGTGCCAGCAGCCCCGCCTACGAGCAGTACTTC
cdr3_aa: CASSPAYEQYF

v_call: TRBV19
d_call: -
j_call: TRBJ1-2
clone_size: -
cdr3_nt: TGTGCCAGTAGACCCTCGGGGGGCGCTTTCTATGGCTACACCTTC
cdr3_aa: CASRPSGGAFYGYTF

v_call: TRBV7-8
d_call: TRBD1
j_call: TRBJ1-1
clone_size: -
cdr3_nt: TGTGCCAGCAGCCCGACAGGGATTAACACTGAAGCTTTCTTT
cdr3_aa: CASSPTGINTEAFF

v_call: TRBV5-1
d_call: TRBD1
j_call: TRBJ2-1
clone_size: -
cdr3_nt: TGCGCCAGCAGCTTGGGGGACAGGGTAGGCAATGAGCAGTTCTTC
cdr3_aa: CASSLGDRVGNEQFF

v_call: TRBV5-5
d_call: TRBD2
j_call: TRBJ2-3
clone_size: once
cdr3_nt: TGTGCCAGCAGTACAAAGACTAGCGGGAGAAATGCAGATACGCAGTATTTT
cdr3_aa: CASSTKTSGRNADTQYF

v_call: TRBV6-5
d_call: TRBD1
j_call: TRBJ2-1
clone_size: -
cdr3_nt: TGTGCCAGCAGTTACCCCCAGGGGGACTCCTACAATGAGCAGTTCTTC
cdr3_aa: CASSYPQGDSYNEQFF

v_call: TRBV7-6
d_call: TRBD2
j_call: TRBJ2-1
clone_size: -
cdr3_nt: TGTGCCAGCAGTTTACTAGCGGGAGCCTACAATGAGCAGTTCTTC
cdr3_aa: CASSLLAGAYNEQFF

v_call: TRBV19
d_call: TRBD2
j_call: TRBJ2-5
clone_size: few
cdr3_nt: TGTGCCAGTTCTAGCGGGAGAAGTAGGACCCAGTACTTC
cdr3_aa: CASSSGRSRTQYF

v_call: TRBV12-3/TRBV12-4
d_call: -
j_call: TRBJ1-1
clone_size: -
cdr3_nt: TGTGCCAGCAGGCCTTCGGGGGGGGTTGAAGCTTTCTTT
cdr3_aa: CASRPSGGVEAFF

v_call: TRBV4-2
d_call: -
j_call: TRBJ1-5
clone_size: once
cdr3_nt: TGTGCCAGCAGCCAAGACTCCAGGGTGTCTTTCTGGCAGCCCCAGCATTTT
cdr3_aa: CASSQDSRVSFWQPQHF

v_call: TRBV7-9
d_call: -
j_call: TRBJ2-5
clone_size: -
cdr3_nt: TGTGCCAGCAGCTCCGAAACAGGTGAACAAGAGACCCAGTACTTC
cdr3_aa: CASSSETGEQETQYF

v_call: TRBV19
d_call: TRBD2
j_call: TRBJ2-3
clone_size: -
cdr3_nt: TGTGCCAGTAGTATAGACGCTAGCGGGAGTCCGCCCAGTACGCAGTATTTT
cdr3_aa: CASSIDASGSPPSTQYF

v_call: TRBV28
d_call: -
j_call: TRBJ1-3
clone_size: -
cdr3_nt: TGTGCCAGCAGTTTACTTCGGGTCACGACTGGAAACACCATATATTTT
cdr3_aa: CASSLLRVTTGNTIYF

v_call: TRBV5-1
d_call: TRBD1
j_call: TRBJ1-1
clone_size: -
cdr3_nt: TGCGCCAGCAGTTTACACCACAGGGGGCTGGGGAACACTGAAGCTTTCTTT
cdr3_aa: CASSLHHRGLGNTEAFF